Listed below are T cell receptor beta chains from one sample, sequenced in a study of CD8+ T cells in alopecia areata. This table comes from immunoSEQ multiplex PCR, and its TCRdb copy is limited to in-frame clones, with some not included. The repertoire holds about 260,000 clones, about 62% seen once, with 0.8% to 1% in the top ten. Sequenced here: CD4+ T cells sorted from blood, sampled at week 52, from a patient treated with tofacitinib. These receptors were taken from a human donor with alopecia areata. Both conserved end residues are part of each CDR3. The D gene is left open where the match is weak. Clone size is stated in some rows and not others, as once, few, many or a class when expanded.

CDR3aa	CDR3nt	d_gene	j_gene	v_gene	abundance
CASSRHRVGYTF	TGTGCCAGCAGCCGCCACAGGGTTGGCTACACCTTC	.	TRBJ1-2	TRBV7-2	.
CASSSSGGYTGELFF	TGTGCCAGCAGTTCTAGCGGGGGGTACACCGGGGAGCTGTTTTTT	TRBD2	TRBJ2-2	TRBV9	.
CAWSRVNEQFF	TGTGCCTGGAGTAGGGTCAATGAGCAGTTCTTC	.	TRBJ2-1	TRBV30	.
CASSLSGGLSSYNEQFF	TGTGCCAGCAGTTTATCTGGCGGGCTCAGCTCCTACAATGAGCAGTTCTTC	.	TRBJ2-1	TRBV27	.
CASSLSRDTEAFF	TGTGCCAGCAGCTTAAGCAGGGACACTGAAGCTTTCTTT	.	TRBJ1-1	TRBV7-3	.
CASSFGAGGGLTEAFF	TGTGCCAGCAGTTTTGGGGCAGGAGGGGGTTTGACTGAAGCTTTCTTT	.	TRBJ1-1	TRBV27	.
CASSPDRGGTEAFF	TGTGCCAGCAGTCCGGACAGGGGAGGCACTGAAGCTTTCTTT	TRBD1	TRBJ1-1	TRBV27	.
CASSSQTADTQYF	TGTGCTAGCAGTTCCCAGACGGCAGATACGCAGTATTTT	.	TRBJ2-3	TRBV7-7	.
CTSSFGPNEKLFF	TGTACCAGCAGCTTTGGGCCTAATGAAAAACTGTTTTTT	.	TRBJ1-4	TRBV7-9	.
CASSFEGLAKNIQYF	TGTGCCAGCAGCTTCGAAGGACTAGCCAAAAACATTCAGTACTTC	.	TRBJ2-4	TRBV5-4	.
CASSLWGGQSTDTQYF	TGCGCCAGCAGCTTGTGGGGGGGCCAAAGCACAGATACGCAGTATTTT	.	TRBJ2-3	TRBV5-1	.
CASSRGQPHGYTF	TGTGCCAGCAGTCGGGGGCAGCCACATGGCTACACCTTC	.	TRBJ1-2	TRBV27	.
CAWNPGQSYNEQFF	TGTGCCTGGAACCCGGGACAGTCCTACAATGAGCAGTTCTTC	TRBD1	TRBJ2-1	TRBV30	.
CASSLQDGYGYTF	TGTGCCAGCAGCTTGCAGGACGGCTATGGCTACACCTTC	.	TRBJ1-2	TRBV5-6	few